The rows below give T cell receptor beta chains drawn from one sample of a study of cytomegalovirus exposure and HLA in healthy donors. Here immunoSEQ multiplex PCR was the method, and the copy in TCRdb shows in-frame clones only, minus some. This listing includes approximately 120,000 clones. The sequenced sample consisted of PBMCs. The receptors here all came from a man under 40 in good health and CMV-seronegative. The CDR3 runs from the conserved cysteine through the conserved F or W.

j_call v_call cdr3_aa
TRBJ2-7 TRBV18 CASSPPLRLAGVSYEQYF
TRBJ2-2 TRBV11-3 CASSPTDTGELFF
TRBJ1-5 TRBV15 CATSRDNSGVVGRHF
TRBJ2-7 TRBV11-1 CASGSGRSSYEQYF
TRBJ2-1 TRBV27 CASSSRLAGGPRRVYEQFF
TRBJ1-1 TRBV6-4 CASRQGAKSSLAFF
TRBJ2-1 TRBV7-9 CASIKLAGTGNEQFF
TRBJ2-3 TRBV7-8 CASSQRDYREDTQYF
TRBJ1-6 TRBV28 CASSSPREAGALHF
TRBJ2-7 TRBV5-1 CASSLETGLGEQYF
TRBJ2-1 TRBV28 CASSFAGRGDNEQFF
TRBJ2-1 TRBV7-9 CASSPGRGDNEQFF
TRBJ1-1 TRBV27 CASRQDRGNTEAFF
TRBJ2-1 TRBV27 CASSSGRGYNEQFF
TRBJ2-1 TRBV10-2 CASIPSGLARNEQFF
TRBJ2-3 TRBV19 CATRLAGVVDTQYF
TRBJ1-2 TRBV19 CASSVPGYDYGYTF
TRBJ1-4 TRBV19 CASSRPAGGITNEKLFF